Listed here is a single T cell receptor (beta chain). This clonotype came up a few times. Its recognized antigen is unknown. Base qualities are not provided; no much larger clone lies one nucleotide away. To demonstrate the VDJtools post-analysis software, the study profiled TCR beta repertoires from the peripheral blood of 10 to 15 young patients with multiple sclerosis. The patients with multiple sclerosis were children and adolescents between roughly 6 and 15 years of age. This entry comes from a study of post-analysis software for immune sequencing data (dated by TCRdb to between 2014 and 2017). Background for the entire study: Recorded disease courses included relapsing-remitting, secondary progressive and progressive-relapsing multiple sclerosis, with some patients lacking subtype annotation. Patient repertoires were compared against around twelve previously published healthy control repertoires from donors aged roughly 6 to 28 years. A subset of samples was prepared in parallel using single-end sample barcoding, then pooled and co-amplified after Illumina adapter ligation.

To prepare the library, PCR was applied. These reads were obtained on an Illumina HiSeq 2500. Unique molecular identifiers were incorporated into TCR beta cDNA libraries to reduce PCR and sequencing biases. Approximately 500,000 cDNA molecules were obtained per 1 to 10 million input T cells, so each molecule approximated one T cell. Patient libraries were prepared and sequenced with the same protocol used for the earlier healthy control dataset. Samples belonging to the same batch were prepared together, multiplexed and sequenced on a shared HiSeq lane. The original pipeline was this. MIGEC handled the raw barcoded reads, throwing out single-read molecular identifier groups before consensus assembly and CDR3 extraction. Clonotype tables were post-analysed with VDJtools, and diversity was normalized by down-sampling all datasets to the smallest sample size. To correct batch-related cross-sample contamination, repertoire overlap clustering matched CDR3 amino acid sequences but not nucleotide sequences. TCRdb reran the public reads through fastp at Q25 and MiXCR, keeping productive beta chains. Rows are combined by CDR3 protein, so each entry shows the most common genes and DNA. The authors' filters were not applied to this entry. For this sample there are roughly 800,000 distinct CDR3 sequences; roughly 30% appear just once. The top ten hold approximately 0.6% of the sample.

Here is what the overall study found, with its caveats: The control group was slightly older than the multiple sclerosis patient group. Direct clustering with F measure revealed strong co-clustering of samples prepared in the same batch, which led to a batch-effect correction. Normalized Chao1 diversity was significantly lower in multiple sclerosis patients than controls, suggesting substantial peripheral T-cell clonal expansion.

What was sequenced was blood. This receptor was obtained from a girl aged 10-17 years with multiple sclerosis.

The CDR3 loop reads CASSQEGGRKNIQYF. DNA sequence: TGCGCCAGCAGCCAAGAAGGGGGCAGGAAAAACATTCAGTACTTC. This sequence uses TRBV4-3 and TRBJ2-4, with TRBD1 matching 7 junction bases. Here V drops 0 bases and J drops 4 bases, and the junction holds 3 bases not matched to any gene. Per the germline V gene, LGHNA is the CDR1 and YSLEER is the CDR2. The CDR3 goes from the cysteine to the phenylalanine over 15 residues. Only CDR3 DNA remains: 45 bases, in frame from the first base.